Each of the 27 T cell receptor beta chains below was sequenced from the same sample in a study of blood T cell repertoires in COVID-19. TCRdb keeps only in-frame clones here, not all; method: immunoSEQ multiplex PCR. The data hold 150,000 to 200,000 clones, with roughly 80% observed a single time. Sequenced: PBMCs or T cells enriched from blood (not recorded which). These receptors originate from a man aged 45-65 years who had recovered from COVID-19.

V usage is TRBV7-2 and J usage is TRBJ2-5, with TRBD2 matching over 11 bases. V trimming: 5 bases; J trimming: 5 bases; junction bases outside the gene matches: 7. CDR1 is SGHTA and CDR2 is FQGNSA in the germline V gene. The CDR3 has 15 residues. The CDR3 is CASSLSGGARETQYF. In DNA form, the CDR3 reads TGTGCCAGCAGCCTTAGCGGGGGGGCACGGGAGACCCAGTACTTC.

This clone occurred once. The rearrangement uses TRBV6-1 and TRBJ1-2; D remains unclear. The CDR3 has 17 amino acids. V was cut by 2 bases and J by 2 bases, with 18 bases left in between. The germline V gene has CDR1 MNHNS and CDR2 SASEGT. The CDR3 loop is CASSEPAGIPSNYGYTF. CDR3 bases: TGTGCCAGCAGTGAACCGGCAGGTATACCGTCAAACTATGGCTACACCTTC.

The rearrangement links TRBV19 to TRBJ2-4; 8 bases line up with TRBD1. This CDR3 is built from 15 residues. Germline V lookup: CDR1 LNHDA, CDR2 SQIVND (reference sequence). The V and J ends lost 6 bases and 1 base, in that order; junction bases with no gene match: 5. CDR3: CASSRGTGAKNIQYF. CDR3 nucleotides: TGTGCCAGTAGCCGTGGGACAGGCGCCAAAAACATTCAGTACTTC.

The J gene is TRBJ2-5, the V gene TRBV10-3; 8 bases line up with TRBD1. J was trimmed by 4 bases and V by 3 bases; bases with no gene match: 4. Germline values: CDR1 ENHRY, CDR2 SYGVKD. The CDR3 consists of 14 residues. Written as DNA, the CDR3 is TGTGCCATCAGTGATTCAGGGGGCGTAGAGACCCAGTACTTC. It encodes CAISDSGGVETQYF.

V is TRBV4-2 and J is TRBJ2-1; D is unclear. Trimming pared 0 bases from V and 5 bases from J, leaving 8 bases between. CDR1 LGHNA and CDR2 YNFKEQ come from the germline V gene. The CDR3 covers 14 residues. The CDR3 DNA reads TGTGCCAGCAGCCAAGAGGCCCAAAACAATGAGCAGTTCTTC. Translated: CASSQEAQNNEQFF.

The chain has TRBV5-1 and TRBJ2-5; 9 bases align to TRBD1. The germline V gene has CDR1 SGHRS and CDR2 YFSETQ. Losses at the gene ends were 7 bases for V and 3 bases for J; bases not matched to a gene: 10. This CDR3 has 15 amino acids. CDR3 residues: CASVPTGGKEETQYF. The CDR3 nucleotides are TGCGCCAGCGTTCCGACAGGGGGTAAGGAAGAGACCCAGTACTTC. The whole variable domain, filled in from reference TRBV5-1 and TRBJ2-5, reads KAGVTQTPRYLIKTRGQQVTLSCSPISGHRSVSWYQQTPGQGLQFLFEYFSETQRNKGNFPGRFSGRQFSNSRSEMNVSTLELGDSALYLCASVPTGGKEETQYFGPGTRLLVL.

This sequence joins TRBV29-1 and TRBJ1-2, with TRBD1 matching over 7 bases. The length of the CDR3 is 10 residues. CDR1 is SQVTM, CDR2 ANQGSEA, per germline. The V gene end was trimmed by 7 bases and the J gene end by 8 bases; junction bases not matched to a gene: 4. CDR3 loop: CSAAGGGYTF. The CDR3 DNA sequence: TGCAGCGCCGCAGGGGGGGGCTACACCTTC.

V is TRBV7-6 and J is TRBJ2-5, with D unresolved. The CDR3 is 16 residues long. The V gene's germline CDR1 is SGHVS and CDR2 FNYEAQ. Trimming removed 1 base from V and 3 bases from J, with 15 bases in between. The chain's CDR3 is CASSLDLKTPEETQYF. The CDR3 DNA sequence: TGTGCCAGCAGCTTAGACTTGAAAACGCCGGAAGAGACCCAGTACTTC.

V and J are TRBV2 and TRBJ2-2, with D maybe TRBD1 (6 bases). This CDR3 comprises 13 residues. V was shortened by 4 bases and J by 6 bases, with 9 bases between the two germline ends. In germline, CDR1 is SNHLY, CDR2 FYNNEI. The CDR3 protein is CASSAQGSGELFF. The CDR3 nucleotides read TGTGCCAGCAGTGCACAGGGTTCCGGGGAGCTGTTTTTT.

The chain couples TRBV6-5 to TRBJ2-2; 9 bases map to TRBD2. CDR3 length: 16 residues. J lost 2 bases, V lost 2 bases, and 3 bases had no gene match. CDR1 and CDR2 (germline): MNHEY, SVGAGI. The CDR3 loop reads CASSYAGGTNTGELFF. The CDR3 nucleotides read TGTGCCAGCAGTTACGCGGGGGGGACCAACACCGGGGAGCTGTTTTTT.

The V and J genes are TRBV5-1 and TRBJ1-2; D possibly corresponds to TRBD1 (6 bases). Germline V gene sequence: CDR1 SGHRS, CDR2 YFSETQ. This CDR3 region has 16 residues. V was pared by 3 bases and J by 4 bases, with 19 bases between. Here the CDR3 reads CASSSSRDIAGYGYTF. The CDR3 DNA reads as TGCGCCAGCAGCTCGTCCCGGGACATTGCCGGCTATGGCTACACCTTC.

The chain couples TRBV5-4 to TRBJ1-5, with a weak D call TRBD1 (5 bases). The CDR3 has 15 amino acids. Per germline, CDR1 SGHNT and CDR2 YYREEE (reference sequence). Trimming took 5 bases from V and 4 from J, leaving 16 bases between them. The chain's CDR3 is CASSLSTEPNQPQHF. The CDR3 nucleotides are TGTGCCAGCAGTCTCTCGACAGAACCAAATCAGCCCCAGCATTTT.

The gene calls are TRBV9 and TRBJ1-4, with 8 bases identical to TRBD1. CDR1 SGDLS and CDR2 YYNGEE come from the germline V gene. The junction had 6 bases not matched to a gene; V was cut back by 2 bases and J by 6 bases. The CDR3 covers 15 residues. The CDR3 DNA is TGTGCCAGCAGCGTGGGACAGGTGATGGATGAAAAACTGTTTTTT. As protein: CASSVGQVMDEKLFF.

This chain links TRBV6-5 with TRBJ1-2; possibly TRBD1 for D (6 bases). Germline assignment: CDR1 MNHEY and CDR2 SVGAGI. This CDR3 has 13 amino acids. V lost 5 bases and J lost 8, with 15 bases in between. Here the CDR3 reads CASSPDRGTGYTF. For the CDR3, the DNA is TGTGCCAGCAGTCCGGACAGAGGCACGGGCTACACCTTC.

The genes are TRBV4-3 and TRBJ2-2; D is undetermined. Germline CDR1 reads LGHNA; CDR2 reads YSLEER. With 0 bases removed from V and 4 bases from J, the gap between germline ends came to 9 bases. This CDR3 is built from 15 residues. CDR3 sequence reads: CASSQDGAPTGELFF. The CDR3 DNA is TGCGCCAGCAGCCAAGATGGTGCGCCCACCGGGGAGCTGTTTTTT.

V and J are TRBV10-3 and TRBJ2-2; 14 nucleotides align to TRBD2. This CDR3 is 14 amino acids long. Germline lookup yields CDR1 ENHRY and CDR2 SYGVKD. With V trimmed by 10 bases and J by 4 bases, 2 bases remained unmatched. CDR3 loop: CATGTSGGTGELFF. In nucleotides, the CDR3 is TGTGCCACCGGGACTAGCGGGGGCACCGGGGAGCTGTTTTTT.

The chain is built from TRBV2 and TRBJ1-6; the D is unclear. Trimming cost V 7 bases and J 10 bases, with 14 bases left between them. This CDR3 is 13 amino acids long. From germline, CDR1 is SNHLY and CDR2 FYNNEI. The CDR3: CASKEGVGSPLHF. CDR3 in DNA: TGTGCCAGCAAGGAAGGCGTCGGGTCACCCCTCCACTTT.

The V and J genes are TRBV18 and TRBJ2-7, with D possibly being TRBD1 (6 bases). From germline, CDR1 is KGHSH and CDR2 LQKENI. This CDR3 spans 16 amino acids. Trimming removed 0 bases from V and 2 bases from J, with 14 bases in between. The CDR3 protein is CASSPPDSRLAYEQYF. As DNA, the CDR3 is TGTGCCAGCTCACCACCGGACAGCAGGTTGGCCTACGAGCAGTACTTC.

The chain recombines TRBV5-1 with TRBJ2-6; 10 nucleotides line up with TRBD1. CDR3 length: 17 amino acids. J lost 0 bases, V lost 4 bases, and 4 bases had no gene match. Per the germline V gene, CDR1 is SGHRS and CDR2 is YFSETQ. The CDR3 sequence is CASSPTGGDSGANVLTF. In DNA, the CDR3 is TGCGCCAGCAGCCCGACAGGGGGCGACTCTGGGGCCAACGTCCTGACTTTC.

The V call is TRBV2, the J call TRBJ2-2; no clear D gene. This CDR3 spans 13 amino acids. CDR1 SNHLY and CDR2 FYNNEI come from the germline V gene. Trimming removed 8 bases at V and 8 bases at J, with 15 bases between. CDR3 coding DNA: TGTGCCAGCGGAGTTACCCCCCGGGGGGAGCTGTTTTTT. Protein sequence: CASGVTPRGELFF.

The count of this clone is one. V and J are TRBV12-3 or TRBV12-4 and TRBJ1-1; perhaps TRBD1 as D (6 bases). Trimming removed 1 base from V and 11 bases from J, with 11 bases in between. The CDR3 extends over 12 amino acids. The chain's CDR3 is CASSLEGGFAFF. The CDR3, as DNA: TGTGCCAGCAGTTTAGAGGGGGGGTTTGCTTTCTTT.

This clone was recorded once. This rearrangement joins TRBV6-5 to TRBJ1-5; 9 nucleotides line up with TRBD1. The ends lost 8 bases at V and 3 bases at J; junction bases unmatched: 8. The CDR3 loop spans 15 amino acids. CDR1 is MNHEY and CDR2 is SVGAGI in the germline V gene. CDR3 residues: CASYAGTGNNQPQHF. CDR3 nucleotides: TGTGCCAGCTACGCCGGGACAGGGAACAATCAGCCCCAGCATTTT.

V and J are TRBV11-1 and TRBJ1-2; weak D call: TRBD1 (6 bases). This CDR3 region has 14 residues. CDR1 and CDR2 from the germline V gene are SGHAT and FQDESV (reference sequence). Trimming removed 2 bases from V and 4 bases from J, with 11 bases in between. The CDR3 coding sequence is TGTGCCAGCAGCTTAACCGGACAGACCTATGGCTACACCTTC. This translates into CASSLTGQTYGYTF. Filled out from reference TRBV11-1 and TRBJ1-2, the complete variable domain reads EAEVAQSPRYKITEKSQAVAFWCDPISGHATLYWYRQILGQGPELLVQFQDESVVDDSQLPKDRFSAERLKGVDSTLKIQPAELGDSAMYLCASSLTGQTYGYTFGSGTRLTVV.

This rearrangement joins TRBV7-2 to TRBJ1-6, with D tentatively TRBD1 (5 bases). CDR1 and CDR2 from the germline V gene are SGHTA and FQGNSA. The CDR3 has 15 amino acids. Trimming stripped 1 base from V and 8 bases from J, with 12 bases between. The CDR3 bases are TGTGCCAGCAGCTTAGGATCAGGGATGCATTCACCCCTCCACTTT. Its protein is CASSLGSGMHSPLHF. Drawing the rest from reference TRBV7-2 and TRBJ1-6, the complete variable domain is GAGVSQSPSNKVTEKGKDVELRCDPISGHTALYWYRQSLGQGLEFLIYFQGNSAPDKSGLPSDRFSAERTGGSVSTLTIQRTQQEDSAVYLCASSLGSGMHSPLHFGNGTRLTVT.

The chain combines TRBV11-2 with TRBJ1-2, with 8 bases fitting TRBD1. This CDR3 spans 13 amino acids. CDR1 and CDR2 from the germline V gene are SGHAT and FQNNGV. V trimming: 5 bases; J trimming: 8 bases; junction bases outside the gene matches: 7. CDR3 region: CASSPGGARGYTF. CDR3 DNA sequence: TGTGCCAGCAGCCCAGGGGGCGCGAGGGGCTACACCTTC.

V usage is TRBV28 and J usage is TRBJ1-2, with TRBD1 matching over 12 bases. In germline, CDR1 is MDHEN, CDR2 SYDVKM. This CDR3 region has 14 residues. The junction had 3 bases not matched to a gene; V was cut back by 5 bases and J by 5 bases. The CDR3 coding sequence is TGTGCCAGCAGTGGGACAGGGGGCGGGTATGGCTACACCTTC. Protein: CASSGTGGGYGYTF.

The CDR3 sequence is CASSVGGGASTDTQYF. The CDR3 DNA follows: TGTGCCAGCAGCGTAGGGGGGGGTGCTAGCACAGATACGCAGTATTTT. This rearrangement joins TRBV9 to TRBJ2-3, with 7 bases matching TRBD2. Germline V lookup: CDR1 SGDLS, CDR2 YYNGEE. The ends lost 0 bases at V and 0 bases at J; junction bases unmatched: 4. The CDR3 covers 16 residues.